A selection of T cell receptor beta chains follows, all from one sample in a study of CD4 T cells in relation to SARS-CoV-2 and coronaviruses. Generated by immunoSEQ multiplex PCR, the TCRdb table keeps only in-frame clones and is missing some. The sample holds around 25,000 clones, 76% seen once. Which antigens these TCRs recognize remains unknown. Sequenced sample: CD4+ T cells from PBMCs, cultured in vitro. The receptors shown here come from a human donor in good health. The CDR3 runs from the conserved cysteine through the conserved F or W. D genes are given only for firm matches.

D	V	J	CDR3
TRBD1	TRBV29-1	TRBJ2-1	CSSDKDRGDEQFF
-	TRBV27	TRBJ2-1	CASTLFGSSYNEQFF
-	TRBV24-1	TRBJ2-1	CATSVPPQNGGLHNEQFF
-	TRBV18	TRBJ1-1	CASSSIDSTEAFF
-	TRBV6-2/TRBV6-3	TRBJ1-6	CASSMEWDSPLHF
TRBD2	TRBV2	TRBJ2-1	CASSTKTSGRGNEQFF
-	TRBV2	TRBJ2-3	CASSEAGMEYF
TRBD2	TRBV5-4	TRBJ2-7	CASSLVQRGTYEQYF
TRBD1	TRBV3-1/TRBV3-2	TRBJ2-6	CASSRTRGSGANVLTF
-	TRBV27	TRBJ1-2	CASSLYPSSGYGYTF
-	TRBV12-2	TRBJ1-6	CASRLVGGRGPYNSPLHF
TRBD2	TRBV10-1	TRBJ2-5	CASGTSGQETQYF
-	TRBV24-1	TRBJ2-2	CATSGAETNTGELFF
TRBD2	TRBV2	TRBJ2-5	CASTDWERGTQYF
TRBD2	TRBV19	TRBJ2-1	CASQSAGGRFNEQFF
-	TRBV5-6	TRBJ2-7	CASSSYGTSYEQYF
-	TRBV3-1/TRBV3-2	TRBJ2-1	CASSQDLYNEQFF
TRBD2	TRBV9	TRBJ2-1	CASSDGLAGGDGFF
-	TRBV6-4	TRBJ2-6	CASSDGSTGANVLTF
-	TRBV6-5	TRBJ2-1	CASSYYKENEQFF
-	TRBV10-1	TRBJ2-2	CASSVRSGELFF
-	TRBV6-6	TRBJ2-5	CASSYSDSLQETQYF
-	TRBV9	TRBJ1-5	CASSGGPNQPQHF
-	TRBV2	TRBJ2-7	CASITTESSYEQYF
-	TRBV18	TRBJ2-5	CASSQVGETQYF
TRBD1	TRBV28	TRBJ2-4	CASSLIRDRGSKNIQYF
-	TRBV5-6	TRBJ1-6	CASSLKGDSPLHF
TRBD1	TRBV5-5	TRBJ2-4	CASSIEPSTGKNIQYF
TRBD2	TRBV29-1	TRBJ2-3	CSTGLAGGFADTQYF
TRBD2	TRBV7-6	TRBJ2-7	CASSQIRLTSGRRPYEQYF
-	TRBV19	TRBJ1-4	CASSIFDGEKLFF
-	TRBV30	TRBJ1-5	CAWAKGAQVSQPQHF
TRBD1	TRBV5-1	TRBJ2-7	CASSRDRGHEQYF
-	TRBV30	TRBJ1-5	CAWGRGGQPQHF
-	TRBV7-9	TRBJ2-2	CASSLSAGELFF
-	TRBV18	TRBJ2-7	CASSPPGRSSYEQYF
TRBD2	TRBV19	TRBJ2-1	CASSIQTTGLHRSNEQFF
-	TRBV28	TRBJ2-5	CASSFFGGLPQETQYF
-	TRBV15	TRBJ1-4	CATSRDRLGEKLFF
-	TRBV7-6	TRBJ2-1	CASSLQGRYLGSLDEQFF
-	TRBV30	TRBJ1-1	CAWGAGTSNSDTEAFF
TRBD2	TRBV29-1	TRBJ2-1	CSANRGGYNEQFF
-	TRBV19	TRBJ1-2	CASSGDGRGLRYF
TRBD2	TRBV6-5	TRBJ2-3	CASSYSAGDTDTQYF
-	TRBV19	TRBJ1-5	CASSSTPGSNQPQHF
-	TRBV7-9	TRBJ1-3	CASSLGPSSGNTIYF
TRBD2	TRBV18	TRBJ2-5	CASSPSGLAEETQYF
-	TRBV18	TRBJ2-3	CASTLRLVTSTDTQYF
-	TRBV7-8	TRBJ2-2	CASSPNWGTDTGELFF
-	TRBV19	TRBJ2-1	CASSTDTLRTEQFF
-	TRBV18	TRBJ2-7	CASSPTDGEQYF
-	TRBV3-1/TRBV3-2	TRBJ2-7	CASTPEGHYEQYF
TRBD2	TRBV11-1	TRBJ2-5	CASSLLSSGRQETQYF
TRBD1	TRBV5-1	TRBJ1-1	CASSLGTGTEAFF
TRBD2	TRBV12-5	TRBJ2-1	CASGLVAGGHIYEQFF
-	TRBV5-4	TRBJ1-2	CASSLEGLARIRYTF
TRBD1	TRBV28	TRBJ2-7	CASSLSPDRDVREQYF
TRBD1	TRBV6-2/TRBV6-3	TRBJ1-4	CASSRRDRGLEKLFF
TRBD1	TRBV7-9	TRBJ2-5	CASPKPGQGAVIGETQYF